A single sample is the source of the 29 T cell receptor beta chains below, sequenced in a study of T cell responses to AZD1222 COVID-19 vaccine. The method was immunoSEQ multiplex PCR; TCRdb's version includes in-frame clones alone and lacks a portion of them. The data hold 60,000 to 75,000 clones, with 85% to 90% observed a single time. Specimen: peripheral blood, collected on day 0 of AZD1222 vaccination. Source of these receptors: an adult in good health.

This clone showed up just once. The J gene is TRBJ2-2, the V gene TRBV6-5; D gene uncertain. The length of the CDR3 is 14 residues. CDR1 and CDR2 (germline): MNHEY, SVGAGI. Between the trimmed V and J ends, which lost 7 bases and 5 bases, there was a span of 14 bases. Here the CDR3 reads CASKRSLETGELFF. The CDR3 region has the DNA TGTGCCAGCAAGAGGTCGCTGGAGACCGGGGAGCTGTTTTTT.

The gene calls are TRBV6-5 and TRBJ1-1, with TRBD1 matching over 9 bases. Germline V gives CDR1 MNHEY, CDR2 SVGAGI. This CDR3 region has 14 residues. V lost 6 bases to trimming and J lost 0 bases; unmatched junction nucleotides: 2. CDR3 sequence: CASSRDRVNTEAFF. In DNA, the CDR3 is TGTGCCAGCAGCCGGGACAGGGTGAACACTGAAGCTTTCTTT.

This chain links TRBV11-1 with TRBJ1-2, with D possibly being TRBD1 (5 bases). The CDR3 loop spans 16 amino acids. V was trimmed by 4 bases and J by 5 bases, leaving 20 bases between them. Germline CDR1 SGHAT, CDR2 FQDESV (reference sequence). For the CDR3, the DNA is TGTGCCAGCAGCTCGTCTCCGGGACGGAGCCAATATGGCTACACCTTC. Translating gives CASSSSPGRSQYGYTF.

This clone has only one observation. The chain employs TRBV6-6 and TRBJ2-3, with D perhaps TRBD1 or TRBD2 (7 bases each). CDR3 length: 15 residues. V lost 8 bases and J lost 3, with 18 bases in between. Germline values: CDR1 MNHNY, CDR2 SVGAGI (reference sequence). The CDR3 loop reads CASGNNRGGTDTQYF. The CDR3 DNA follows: TGTGCCAGCGGAAACAACAGGGGAGGGACAGATACGCAGTATTTT.

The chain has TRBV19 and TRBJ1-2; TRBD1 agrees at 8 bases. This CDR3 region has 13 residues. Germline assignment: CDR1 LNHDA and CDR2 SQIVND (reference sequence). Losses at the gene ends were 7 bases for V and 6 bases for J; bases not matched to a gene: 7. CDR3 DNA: TGTGCCAGTAAAACAGACAGGGGCGATGGCTACACCTTC. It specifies CASKTDRGDGYTF.

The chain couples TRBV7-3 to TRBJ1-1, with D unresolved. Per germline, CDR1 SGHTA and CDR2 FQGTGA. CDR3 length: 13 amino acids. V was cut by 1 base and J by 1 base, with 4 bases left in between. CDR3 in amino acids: CASSLNRNTEAFF. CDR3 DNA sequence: TGTGCCAGCAGCTTAAACAGGAACACTGAAGCTTTCTTT.

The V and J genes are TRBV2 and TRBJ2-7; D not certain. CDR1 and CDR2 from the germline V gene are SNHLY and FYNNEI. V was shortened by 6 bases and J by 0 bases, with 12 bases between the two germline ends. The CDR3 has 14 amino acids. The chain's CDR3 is CASRPTESSYEQYF. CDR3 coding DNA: TGTGCCAGCAGACCGACTGAGAGCTCCTACGAGCAGTACTTC.

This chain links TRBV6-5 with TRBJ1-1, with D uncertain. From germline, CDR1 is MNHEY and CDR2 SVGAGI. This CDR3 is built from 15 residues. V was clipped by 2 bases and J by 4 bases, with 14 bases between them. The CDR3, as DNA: TGTGCCAGCAGTTACATATCCGAACCGGGCACTGAAGCTTTCTTT. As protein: CASSYISEPGTEAFF.

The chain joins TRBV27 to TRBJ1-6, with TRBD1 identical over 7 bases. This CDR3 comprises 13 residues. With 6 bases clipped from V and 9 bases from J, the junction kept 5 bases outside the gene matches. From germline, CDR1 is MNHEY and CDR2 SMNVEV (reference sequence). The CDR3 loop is CASRTGSSSPLHF. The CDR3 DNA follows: TGTGCCAGCAGGACAGGGTCTAGTTCACCCCTCCACTTT.

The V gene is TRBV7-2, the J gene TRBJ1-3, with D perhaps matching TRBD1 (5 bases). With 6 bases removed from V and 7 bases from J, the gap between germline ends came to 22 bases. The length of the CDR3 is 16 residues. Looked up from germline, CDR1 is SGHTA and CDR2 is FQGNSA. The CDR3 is CASSPRVGSGGNTIYF. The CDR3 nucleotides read TGTGCCAGCAGTCCCCGGGTGGGGAGTGGGGGTAACACCATATATTTT.

The CDR3 nucleotides read TGTGCCAGCAGGACGGGGAACTATGGCTACACCTTC. Its protein is CASRTGNYGYTF. This chain connects TRBV12-3 or TRBV12-4 to TRBJ1-2; D unclear. Trimming took 6 bases from V and 2 from J, leaving 7 bases between them. This CDR3 is 12 amino acids long.

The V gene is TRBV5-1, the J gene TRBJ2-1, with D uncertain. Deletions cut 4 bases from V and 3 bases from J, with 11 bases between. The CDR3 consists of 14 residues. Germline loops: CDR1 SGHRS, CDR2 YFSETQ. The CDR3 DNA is TGCGCCAGCAGCCCTACGACTGGCTACAATGAGCAGTTCTTC. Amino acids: CASSPTTGYNEQFF.

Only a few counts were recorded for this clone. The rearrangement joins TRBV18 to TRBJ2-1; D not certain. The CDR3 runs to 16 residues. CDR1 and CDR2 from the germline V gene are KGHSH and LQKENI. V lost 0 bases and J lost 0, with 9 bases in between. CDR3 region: CASSPPSLSSYNEQFF. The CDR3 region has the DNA TGTGCCAGCTCACCACCCTCTTTAAGCTCCTACAATGAGCAGTTCTTC.

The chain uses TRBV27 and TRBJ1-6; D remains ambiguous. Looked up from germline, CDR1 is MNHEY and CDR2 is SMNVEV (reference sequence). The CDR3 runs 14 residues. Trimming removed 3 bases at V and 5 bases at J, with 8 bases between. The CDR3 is CASSFSQDNSPLHF. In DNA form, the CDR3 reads TGTGCCAGCAGTTTTAGTCAGGATAATTCACCCCTCCACTTT.

The CDR3 region is CASSQSSEQYF. The CDR3 coding sequence is TGTGCCAGCAGCCAGTCGAGCGAGCAGTACTTC. The chain recombines TRBV7-9 with TRBJ2-7, with D unclear. The V end lost 5 bases, the J end lost 6 bases, and 8 bases lay between the germline ends. Germline V CDR1 and CDR2: SEHNR, FQNEAQ (reference sequence). This CDR3 is 11 amino acids long.

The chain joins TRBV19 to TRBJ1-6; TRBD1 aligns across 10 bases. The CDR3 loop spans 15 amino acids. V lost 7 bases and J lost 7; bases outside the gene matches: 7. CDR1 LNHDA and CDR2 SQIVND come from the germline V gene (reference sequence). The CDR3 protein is CASIEGTGANSPLHF. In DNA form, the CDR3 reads TGTGCCAGTATCGAAGGGACAGGGGCCAATTCACCCCTCCACTTT.

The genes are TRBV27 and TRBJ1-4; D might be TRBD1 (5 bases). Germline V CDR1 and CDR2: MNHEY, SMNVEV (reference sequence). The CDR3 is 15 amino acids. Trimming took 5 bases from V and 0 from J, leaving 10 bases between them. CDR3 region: CASSGAGATNEKLFF. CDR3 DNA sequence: TGTGCCAGCAGTGGGGCCGGGGCAACTAATGAAAAACTGTTTTTT.

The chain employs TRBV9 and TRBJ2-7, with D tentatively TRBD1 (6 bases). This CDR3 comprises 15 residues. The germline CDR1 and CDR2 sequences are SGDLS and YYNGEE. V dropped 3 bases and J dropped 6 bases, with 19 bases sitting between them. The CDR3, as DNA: TGTGCCAGCAGCGCCTCCGGGACACCGAATTCCGAGCAGTACTTC. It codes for CASSASGTPNSEQYF.

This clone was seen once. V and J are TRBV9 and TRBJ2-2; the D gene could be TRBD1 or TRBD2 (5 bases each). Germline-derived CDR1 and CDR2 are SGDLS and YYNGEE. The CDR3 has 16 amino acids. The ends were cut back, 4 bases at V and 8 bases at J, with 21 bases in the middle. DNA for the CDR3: TGTGCCAGCAGCCCTAGTGGGACCCTTCGAGGGGGGGAGCTGTTTTTT. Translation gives CASSPSGTLRGGELFF. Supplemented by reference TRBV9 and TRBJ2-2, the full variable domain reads DSGVTQTPKHLITATGQRVTLRCSPRSGDLSVYWYQQSLDQGLQFLIQYYNGEERAKGNILERFSAQQFPDLHSELNLSSLELGDSALYFCASSPSGTLRGGELFFGEGSRLTVL.

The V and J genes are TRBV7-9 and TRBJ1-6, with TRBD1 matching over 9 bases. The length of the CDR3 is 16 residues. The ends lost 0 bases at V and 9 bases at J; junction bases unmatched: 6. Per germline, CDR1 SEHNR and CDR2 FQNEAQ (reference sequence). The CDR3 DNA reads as TGTGCCAGCAGCTTAGCCCTGGGACAGGGAGTTTCACCCCTCCACTTT. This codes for CASSLALGQGVSPLHF. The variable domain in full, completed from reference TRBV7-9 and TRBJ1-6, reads DTGVSQNPRHKITKRGQNVTFRCDPISEHNRLYWYRQTLGQGPEFLTYFQNEAQLEKSRLLSDRFSAERPKGSFSTLEIQRTEQGDSAMYLCASSLALGQGVSPLHFGNGTRLTVT.

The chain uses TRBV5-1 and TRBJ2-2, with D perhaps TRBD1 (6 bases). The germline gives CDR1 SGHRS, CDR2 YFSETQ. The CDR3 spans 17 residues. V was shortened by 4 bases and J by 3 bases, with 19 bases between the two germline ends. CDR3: CASSTTSTGSDTGELFF. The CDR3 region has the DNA TGCGCCAGCAGCACGACTTCAACAGGGTCGGACACCGGGGAGCTGTTTTTT.

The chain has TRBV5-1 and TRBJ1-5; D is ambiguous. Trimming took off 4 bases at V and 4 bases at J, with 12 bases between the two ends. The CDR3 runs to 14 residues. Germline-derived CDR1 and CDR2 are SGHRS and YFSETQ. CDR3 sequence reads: CASSPGGENQPQHF. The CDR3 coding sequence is TGCGCCAGCAGCCCCGGCGGAGAAAATCAGCCCCAGCATTTT.

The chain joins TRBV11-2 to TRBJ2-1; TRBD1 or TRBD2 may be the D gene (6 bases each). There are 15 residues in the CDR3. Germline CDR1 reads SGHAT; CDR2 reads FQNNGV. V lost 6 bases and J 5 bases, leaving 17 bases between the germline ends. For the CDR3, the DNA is TGTGCCAGCAGTCCTATTGGGGGGCGCCACAATGAGCAGTTCTTC. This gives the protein CASSPIGGRHNEQFF.

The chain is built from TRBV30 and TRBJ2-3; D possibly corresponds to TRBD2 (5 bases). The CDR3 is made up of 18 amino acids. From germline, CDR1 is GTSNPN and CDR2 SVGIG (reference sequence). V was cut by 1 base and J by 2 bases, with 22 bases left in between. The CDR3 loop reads CAWSGHSQLVATTDTQYF. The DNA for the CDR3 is TGTGCCTGGAGTGGACACTCACAACTAGTTGCCACCACAGATACGCAGTATTTT.

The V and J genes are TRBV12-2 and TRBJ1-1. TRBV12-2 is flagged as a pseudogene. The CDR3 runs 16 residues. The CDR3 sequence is CASRLGVAVCATEAFF. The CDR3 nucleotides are TGTGCAAGTCGCTTAGGAGTCGCCGTTTGCGCCACTGAAGCTTTCTTT.

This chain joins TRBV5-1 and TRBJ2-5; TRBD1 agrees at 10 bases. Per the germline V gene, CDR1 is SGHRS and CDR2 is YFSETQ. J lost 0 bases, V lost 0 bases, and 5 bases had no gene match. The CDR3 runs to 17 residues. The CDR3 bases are TGCGCCAGCAGCTTGGGGGGACAGGGGTTGAACCAAGAGACCCAGTACTTC. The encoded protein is CASSLGGQGLNQETQYF. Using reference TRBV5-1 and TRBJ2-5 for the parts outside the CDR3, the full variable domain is KAGVTQTPRYLIKTRGQQVTLSCSPISGHRSVSWYQQTPGQGLQFLFEYFSETQRNKGNFPGRFSGRQFSNSRSEMNVSTLELGDSALYLCASSLGGQGLNQETQYFGPGTRLLVL.

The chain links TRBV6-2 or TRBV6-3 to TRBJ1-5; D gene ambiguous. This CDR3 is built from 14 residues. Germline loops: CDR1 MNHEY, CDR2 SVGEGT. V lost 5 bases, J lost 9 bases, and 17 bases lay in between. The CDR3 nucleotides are TGTGCCAGCAGTCAGAGTGGGTGGTCACGGCCCCAGCATTTT. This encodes CASSQSGWSRPQHF.

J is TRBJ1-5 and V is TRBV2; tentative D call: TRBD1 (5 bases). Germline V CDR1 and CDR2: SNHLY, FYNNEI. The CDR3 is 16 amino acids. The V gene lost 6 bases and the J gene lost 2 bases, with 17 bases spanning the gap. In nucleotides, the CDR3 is TGTGCCAGCAGCGGGGGAGACTGGCAAGGCAATCAGCCCCAGCATTTT. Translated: CASSGGDWQGNQPQHF.

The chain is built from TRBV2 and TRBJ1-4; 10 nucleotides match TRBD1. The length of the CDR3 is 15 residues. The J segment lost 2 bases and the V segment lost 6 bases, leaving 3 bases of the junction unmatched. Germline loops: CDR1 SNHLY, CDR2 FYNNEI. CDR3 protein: CASRRQGATNEKLFF. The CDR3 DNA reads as TGTGCCAGCAGGAGACAGGGGGCGACTAATGAAAAACTGTTTTTT.